This TCR beta chain derives from a study of T cell changes during pregnancy in multiple sclerosis. The CDR3 covers 15 residues. The germline CDR1 and CDR2 sequences are SGHNT and YYREEE (reference sequence). The V gene lost 0 bases and the J gene lost 8 bases, with 17 bases spanning the gap. This clone was seen only a few times. Repertoires were generated with immunoSEQ multiplex PCR, while TCRdb's copy carries only in-frame clones and drops some. The sample lists about 58,000 clones; more than 80% were seen once. The sequence was collected from a female donor in good health, enrolled as a control in a pregnancy study. The chain couples TRBV5-4 to TRBJ1-2, with D hard to call. The source was CD4+ T cells from peripheral blood mononuclear cells, collected after pregnancy. The chain's CDR3 is CASSLVSLLNEGYTF. The DNA for the CDR3 is TGTGCCAGCAGCTTGGTGTCGCTTCTCAACGAGGGCTACACCTTC.